The clone carrying this T cell receptor beta chain has only a few counts. Enrolled during active infection, Seattle patients were then followed longitudinally. V lost 3 bases to trimming and J lost 4 bases, with 15 bases between them. The CDR3 spans 15 residues. Germline V gene lookup returns CDR1 MNHNS and CDR2 SASEGT. This entry is derived from a study of blood T cell repertoires in COVID-19. Whole-study context: The study drew acute and convalescent COVID-19 samples from the United States, Italy and Spain. T cells, B-cell-depleted T cells, or PBMCs supplied cDNA or gDNA.

Authors' data handling: Cell counts per sample came from amplifying reference gene primers. The repertoire was sequenced with immunoSEQ multiplex PCR; TCRdb's copy has only in-frame clones and lacks some. The V and J calls and the clone size are those of that table, but D and trimming were determined from the DNA. The table includes more than 200,000 clones, around 80% detected once. The sequenced material came from peripheral blood. V usage is TRBV6-1 and J usage is TRBJ1-2; weak D call: TRBD1 (6 bases). The origin of this receptor is an elderly woman with COVID-19, enrolled during active disease. CDR3 DNA sequence: TGTGCCAGCAGTGATGACAGGCGCGGGGGCTATGGCTACACCTTC. It translates to CASSDDRRGGYGYTF.